The clone carrying this TCR beta chain was seen many times. What it binds is unknown. Treg sorting used a CD4+CD25+CD127-/low gate. V lost 1 base and J lost 6, with 4 bases in between. Germline V lookup: CDR1 LGHDT, CDR2 YNNKEL (reference sequence). The CDR3 spans 12 residues. Semi-nested PCR with Nested Universal Primer A followed constant-region reverse priming of full-length variable regions. TCRdb called the 5' RACE reads again in MiXCR, with one record for every CDR3 protein. The table lists about 42,000 distinct CDR3 sequences, less than 25% of them singletons. Study results and limitations: In terms of TCR gene usage, tumor memory CD4+ T cells clustered together with blood and lymph node memory CD4+ cells, as well as with lymph node naive CD4+ cells. The larger-cohort validation was restricted to a single TCR beta V-J rearrangement rather than whole repertoires. Tumor Tregs overlapped most with tumor, then blood, naive CD4+ cells.

The J gene is TRBJ1-5, the V gene TRBV3-1; no clear D gene. The specimen was Tregs sorted from blood. The sequence came from a female donor with breast cancer. CDR3 in DNA: TGTGCCAGCAGCCAAGGCAGTCAGCCCCAGCATTTT. Translating gives CASSQGSQPQHF. Supplemented by reference TRBV3-1 and TRBJ1-5, the full variable domain reads DTAVSQTPKYLVTQMGNDKSIKCEQNLGHDTMYWYKQDSKKFLKIMFSYNNKELIINETVPNRFSPKSPDKAHLNLHINSLELGDSAVYFCASSQGSQPQHFGDGTRLSIL.